What follows are 16 T cell receptor beta chains derived from one specimen sequenced in a study of vaccination effects on CD4 cells after COVID-19. These TCRs' antigens remain unknown. TCRdb keeps only in-frame clones here, not all; method: immunoSEQ multiplex PCR. Here the sample spans approximately 40,000 clones, more than 65% being singletons. Investigators separated out CD4+ T cells once around 9 days of culture had passed. SARS-CoV-2 infection was confirmed by PCR in the person between March and December 2020. All study participants received two doses of BNT162b2 or mRNA-1273 vaccine. The source was CD4+ T cells from PBMCs cultured without peptide, collected after COVID-19 vaccination. These receptors all stem from a human donor who had a prior SARS-CoV-2 infection.

This chain joins TRBV9 and TRBJ1-2; 9 bases are shared with TRBD1. This CDR3 has 12 amino acids. With V trimmed by 4 bases and J by 7 bases, 2 bases remained unmatched. The germline V gene encodes CDR1 SGDLS and CDR2 YYNGEE. CDR3 amino acids: CASSRDRAGYTF. CDR3 DNA: TGTGCCAGCAGCCGGGACAGGGCTGGCTACACCTTC. Variable domain in full (rest from reference TRBV9 and TRBJ1-2): DSGVTQTPKHLITATGQRVTLRCSPRSGDLSVYWYQQSLDQGLQFLIQYYNGEERAKGNILERFSAQQFPDLHSELNLSSLELGDSALYFCASSRDRAGYTFGSGTRLTVV.

About this clone itself: This same CDR3 is encoded by further DNA sequences in the sample. The V gene is TRBV5-4, the J gene TRBJ2-3; 13 nucleotides agree with TRBD2. Germline V gene data show CDR1 as SGHNT and CDR2 as YYREEE (reference sequence). J gave up 0 bases and V 4 bases, and 2 bases lay outside the gene matches. The CDR3 has 16 amino acids. The CDR3 DNA is TGTGCCAGCAGCCTGGGACTAGCGGGGAGCACAGATACGCAGTATTTT. Translating it yields CASSLGLAGSTDTQYF.

The V and J genes are TRBV18 and TRBJ2-1, with TRBD2 matching 8 bases. The CDR3 loop spans 20 amino acids. CDR1 is KGHSH and CDR2 is LQKENI in the germline V gene. V dropped 2 bases and J dropped 3; count of bases not matched to a gene: 18. The CDR3 nucleotides are TGTGCCAGCTCACCAAATTCGGCGGGGGGTCCAAGCGGCTTCTACAATGAGCAGTTCTTC. The encoded protein is CASSPNSAGGPSGFYNEQFF.

This clone was seen just once. The chain couples TRBV11-2 to TRBJ1-1, with TRBD1 identical over 8 bases. With 4 bases clipped from V and 5 bases from J, the junction kept 18 bases outside the gene matches. The germline V gene encodes CDR1 SGHAT and CDR2 FQNNGV. CDR3 length: 18 amino acids. The CDR3 is CASSSGTGTKKGGTEAFF. CDR3 nucleotides: TGTGCCAGCAGCTCCGGGACAGGCACTAAAAAGGGTGGTACTGAAGCTTTCTTT.

The chain carries TRBV6-2 or TRBV6-3 and TRBJ2-3; D gene unclear. The length of the CDR3 is 15 residues. Per germline, CDR1 MNHEY and CDR2 SVGEGT. V lost 2 bases to trimming and J lost 0 bases, with 9 bases between them. CDR3 nucleotide sequence: TGTGCCAGCAGTTACGGTGAGACTAGCACAGATACGCAGTATTTT. The encoded protein is CASSYGETSTDTQYF.

The V gene is TRBV7-2, the J gene TRBJ2-5; TRBD1 agrees at 11 bases. V gave up 3 bases and J gave up 7 bases; unmatched junction bases: 7. The CDR3 extends over 15 amino acids. Germline values: CDR1 SGHTA, CDR2 FQGNSA. The CDR3 bases are TGTGCCAGCAGCTTTAGCGGGACAGGGGGATTGACCCAGTACTTC. Translating gives CASSFSGTGGLTQYF.

V is TRBV12-5 and J is TRBJ1-1; D unresolved. V was trimmed by 1 base and J by 0 bases, leaving 3 bases between them. CDR3 size: 13 residues. Germline values: CDR1 LGHNT, CDR2 FRNRAP. The CDR3 DNA reads TGTGCTAGTGGTTTGGAAATGAACACTGAAGCTTTCTTT. The encoded protein is CASGLEMNTEAFF.

The genes are TRBV6-5 and TRBJ1-1; D is perhaps TRBD1 (5 bases). This CDR3 is 13 amino acids long. The germline CDR1 and CDR2 sequences are MNHEY and SVGAGI. Trimming cost V 5 bases and J 1 base, with 8 bases left between them. CDR3 protein: CASSRQPNTEAFF. The CDR3 DNA follows: TGTGCCAGCAGTCGACAGCCGAACACTGAAGCTTTCTTT.

This clone was counted only a few times. This chain joins TRBV5-1 and TRBJ2-1; 9 nucleotides align to TRBD2. The CDR3 extends over 16 amino acids. In germline, CDR1 is SGHRS, CDR2 YFSETQ. With V trimmed by 0 bases and J by 5 bases, 6 bases remained unmatched. CDR3 region: CASSLDAGGPHNEQFF. For the CDR3, the DNA is TGCGCCAGCAGCTTGGATGCGGGAGGGCCCCACAATGAGCAGTTCTTC.

The chain recombines TRBV27 with TRBJ1-1, with D possibly being TRBD1 (6 bases). This CDR3 is built from 15 residues. Germline assignment: CDR1 MNHEY and CDR2 SMNVEV (reference sequence). V was trimmed by 5 bases and J by 6 bases, leaving 19 bases between them. CDR3 nucleotide sequence: TGTGCCAGCAGTCACGTACAGGGAGGCAGGGCTGAAGCTTTCTTT. This encodes CASSHVQGGRAEAFF.

The V gene is TRBV3-1 (or the pseudogene TRBV3-2), the J gene TRBJ2-1; TRBD2 aligns across 11 bases. J was trimmed by 11 bases and V by 4 bases; bases with no gene match: 10. CDR1 is LGHDT, CDR2 YNNKEL, per germline (reference sequence). This CDR3 contains 15 residues. CDR3 loop: CASSLDPTSGVKQFF. The CDR3 DNA reads TGTGCCAGCAGCCTCGACCCGACTAGCGGGGTAAAGCAGTTCTTC.

The chain uses TRBV27 and TRBJ1-1; 11 bases fit TRBD1. V gave up 4 bases and J gave up 6 bases; unmatched junction bases: 4. CDR1 and CDR2 (germline): MNHEY, SMNVEV (reference sequence). This CDR3 comprises 14 residues. CDR3 DNA: TGTGCCAGCAGTTCATGGGACAGGGGGGCTGAAGCTTTCTTT. Translation: CASSSWDRGAEAFF.

This sequence joins TRBV10-3 and TRBJ1-2, with a possible D match to TRBD1 (6 bases). V was shortened by 0 bases and J by 2 bases, with 22 bases between the two germline ends. This CDR3 spans 19 amino acids. Germline V gives CDR1 ENHRY, CDR2 SYGVKD. CDR3 region: CAISESGKITGSTNYGYTF. The CDR3 nucleotides are TGTGCCATCAGTGAGTCGGGGAAAATTACAGGGTCAACGAACTATGGCTACACCTTC.

The gene calls are TRBV7-8 and TRBJ1-6; 9 bases match TRBD1. Trimming at V came to 5 bases and at J to 7 bases, leaving 9 bases not matched to a gene. CDR1 and CDR2 (germline): SGHVS, FQNEAQ. The CDR3 has 16 amino acids. The CDR3 region has the DNA TGTGCCAGCAGCCCTAGACAGGGGGTGGTGAATTCACCCCTCCACTTT. It specifies CASSPRQGVVNSPLHF.

The CDR3, as DNA: TGTGCCAGCAGTAAACTAGCGGGAGAAAATGAGCAGTTCTTC. Protein sequence: CASSKLAGENEQFF. The gene calls are TRBV6-4 and TRBJ2-1, with TRBD2 matching over 11 bases. From germline, CDR1 is MRHNA and CDR2 SNTAGT. CDR3 length: 14 amino acids. Trimming at V came to 5 bases and at J to 7 bases, leaving 4 bases not matched to a gene.

This rearrangement joins TRBV5-1 to TRBJ2-1, with 9 bases matching TRBD2. V shed 4 bases and J 8 bases; nucleotides not matched to a gene: 25. This CDR3 is built from 20 residues. CDR1 and CDR2 (germline): SGHRS, YFSETQ. CDR3 coding DNA: TGCGCCAGCAGCCCAGCGGACGGAAGAGACGGGACTAGCAATTGGGATGAGCAGTTCTTC. Protein product: CASSPADGRDGTSNWDEQFF.